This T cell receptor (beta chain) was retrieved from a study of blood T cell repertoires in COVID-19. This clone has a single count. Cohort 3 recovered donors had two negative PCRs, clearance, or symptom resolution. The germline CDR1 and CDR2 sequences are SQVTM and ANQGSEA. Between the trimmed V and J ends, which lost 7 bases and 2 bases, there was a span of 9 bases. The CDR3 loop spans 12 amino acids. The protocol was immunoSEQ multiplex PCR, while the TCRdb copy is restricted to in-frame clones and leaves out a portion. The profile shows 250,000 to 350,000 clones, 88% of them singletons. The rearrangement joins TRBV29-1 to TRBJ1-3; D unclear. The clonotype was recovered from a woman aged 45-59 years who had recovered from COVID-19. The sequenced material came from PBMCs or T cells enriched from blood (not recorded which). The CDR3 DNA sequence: TGCAGCGCGACTAAGGCTGGAAACACCATATATTTT. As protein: CSATKAGNTIYF.